Listed here is a single TCR beta chain. Its antigen is undetermined. The data are from a study of CD8+CD57+ T cells in acquired aplastic anemia. Across the study: The mean DNA yield obtained from sorted CD4+ and CD8+ cells came to 3.2 ug. Study-wide results and caveats: Almost 30 CD8+ CDR3 sequences occurred in both the patients and the controls. Significance was not reached for CD8+ Simpson's diversity between patients and controls.

Germline V gene lookup returns CDR1 KGHDR and CDR2 SFDVKD. The CDR3 spans 13 residues. With 5 bases removed from V and 7 bases from J, the gap between germline ends came to 11 bases. CDR3 and TCR beta VDJ profiling relied on genomic DNA as the template. TCRdb passed the reads through MiXCR, listing each CDR3 protein once. The data hold more than 250,000 distinct CDR3 sequences, with roughly 50% observed a single time. The chain is built from TRBV24-1 and TRBJ2-1; D unresolved. This TCR was recovered from a human donor with severe aplastic anemia or a healthy control (not recorded which). Material: sorted CD4+, CD8+, or CD8+CD57+ T cells (not recorded which) from PBMCs. The CDR3 sequence is CATSGSTGNEQFF. In nucleotides, the CDR3 is TGTGCCACCAGTGGGTCTACCGGGAATGAGCAGTTCTTC.